The T cell receptor (beta chain) described here comes from a study of T-cell memory formation after mild COVID-19. The CDR3 sequence is 13 residues long. V lost 6 bases and J 13 bases, leaving 21 bases between the germline ends. MiXCR, run by TCRdb on the 5' RACE reads, gives a single entry per CDR3 protein. The sample shows 250,000 to 300,000 distinct CDR3 sequences, around 15% of them seen only once. The chain joins TRBV12-3 or TRBV12-4 to TRBJ1-1; D uncertain. The sequence derives from a man aged 18 to 29 who had mild COVID-19 (a few samples of this study predate the infection). Cell type and time point are not known. Sequences were obtained from PBMCs or a T cell subset sorted from them (not recorded which). DNA of the CDR3: TGTGCCAGCAGCCCCAGTTCGGGCAGGCTGGGTTTCTTT. As protein: CASSPSSGRLGFF.